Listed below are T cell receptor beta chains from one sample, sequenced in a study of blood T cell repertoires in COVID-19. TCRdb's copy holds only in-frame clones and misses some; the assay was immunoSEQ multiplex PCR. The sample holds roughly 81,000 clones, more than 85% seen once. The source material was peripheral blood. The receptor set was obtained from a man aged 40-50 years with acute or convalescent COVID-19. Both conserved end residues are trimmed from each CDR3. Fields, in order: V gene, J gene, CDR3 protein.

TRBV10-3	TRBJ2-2	AISENGQQNTGELF
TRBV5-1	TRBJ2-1	ASSPRTGDNEQF
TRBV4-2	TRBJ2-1	ASSQGSSSYNEQF
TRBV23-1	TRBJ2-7	ASSPLGGAHEQY
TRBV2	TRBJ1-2	ASTAGEGYT
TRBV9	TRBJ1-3	ASSVEEKDSGNTIY
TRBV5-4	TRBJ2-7	ASSLGQGGSYEQY
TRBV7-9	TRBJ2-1	ASARAHEQF
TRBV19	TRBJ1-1	ASSIRTGPNTEAF
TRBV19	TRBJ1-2	ASSEGAGYGYT
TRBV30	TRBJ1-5	AWSTSRGIQPQH
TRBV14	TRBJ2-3	ASSQGAGDTQY
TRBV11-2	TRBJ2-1	ASSRTSGRHEQF
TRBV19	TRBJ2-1	ATSSLFTTTDEQF
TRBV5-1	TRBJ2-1	ASSLALAGGPDNEQF
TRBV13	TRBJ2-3	ASSSLGVPSVTDTQY
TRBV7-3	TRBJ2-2	ASRRTRGSGELF
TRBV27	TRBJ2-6	ASSRGISGANVLT
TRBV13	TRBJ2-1	ASSLLETKEQF
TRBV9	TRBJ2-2	ASIPGGAPYTGELF
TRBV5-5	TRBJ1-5	ASSPGGGDAQPQH
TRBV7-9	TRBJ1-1	ASSRGQGYTEAF
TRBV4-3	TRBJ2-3	ASSRGQGAGDTQY
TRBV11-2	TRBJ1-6	ASSLGLRDNSPLH
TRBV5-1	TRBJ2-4	ASSLGSSLAKNIQY
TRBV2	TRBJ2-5	ASSGTSGQETQY
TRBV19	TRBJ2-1	ASSMGLAGTGYEQF
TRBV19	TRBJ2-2	ATKGGSGELF
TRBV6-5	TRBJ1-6	AVQGSGGNSPLH
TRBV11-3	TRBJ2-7	ASSSTSGRDIYEQY
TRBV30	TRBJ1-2	AWTGGFYGYT
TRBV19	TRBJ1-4	ASSRFSQSNEKLF
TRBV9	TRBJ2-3	ASSKGVKRASTDTQY
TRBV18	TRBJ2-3	ASSKAVRGTDTQY
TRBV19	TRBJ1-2	ASSLGHGTYGYT
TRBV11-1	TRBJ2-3	ASSSPGFSNTDTQY
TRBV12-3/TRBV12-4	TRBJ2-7	ATSHSRWEQY
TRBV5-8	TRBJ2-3	ASSTGYLSDTQY
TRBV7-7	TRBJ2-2	ASSPRRGANTGELF
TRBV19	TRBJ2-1	ASSMEQGWVNEQF
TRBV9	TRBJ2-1	ASSVEGLAYNEQF
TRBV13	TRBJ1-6	ASSLDRGQLRSPLH
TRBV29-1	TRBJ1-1	SVVGGTVGTEAF
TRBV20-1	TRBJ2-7	SASFQNPYEQY
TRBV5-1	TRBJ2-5	ASSFGPEQETQY
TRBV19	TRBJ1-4	ASSIGSGGTGTNEKLF
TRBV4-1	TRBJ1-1	ASSQRDRTNTEAF
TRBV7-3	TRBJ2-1	ASSPGGPHNEQF
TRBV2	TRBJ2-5	ASSRDRQETQY
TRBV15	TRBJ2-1	ATSRVGRGASLYEQF
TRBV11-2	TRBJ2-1	ASSQAELAGNNEQF
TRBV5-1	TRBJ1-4	ASSPRQSINEKLF